This passage covers 14 T cell receptor beta chains from one sample sequenced in a study of long-term antiretroviral therapy in people with HIV. It was version v3.0 of the immunoSEQ assay that was run at survey level. TCRdb keeps only in-frame clones here, not all; method: immunoSEQ multiplex PCR. The sample records 30,000 to 45,000 clones, more than 80% being singletons. The sequencing used unsorted PBMCs, collected 3.4 years after starting antiretroviral therapy. The source is a man aged 25-40 years with HIV.

V gene TRBV5-1 combines with J gene TRBJ2-1; D unresolved. Germline V gives CDR1 SGHRS, CDR2 YFSETQ. The V gene lost 0 bases and the J gene lost 12 bases, with 10 bases spanning the gap. The CDR3 totals 12 residues. CDR3 nucleotide sequence: TGCGCCAGCAGCTTGGGACCCTCGAGGCAGTTCTTC. Translated, it gives CASSLGPSRQFF.

The rearrangement joins TRBV4-2 to TRBJ2-1; the match to TRBD2 covers 10 bases. The CDR3 is made up of 16 amino acids. Trimming removed 4 bases from V and 2 bases from J; junction bases left unmatched: 5. Looked up from germline, CDR1 is LGHNA and CDR2 is YNFKEQ. CDR3 sequence reads: CASSPLAGVAYNEQFF. The CDR3 DNA sequence: TGTGCCAGCAGCCCCCTAGCGGGAGTGGCCTACAATGAGCAGTTCTTC.

In its sample, this clone was seen a few times. The CDR3 protein is CASSPLPGQGGGYQPQHF. The CDR3 DNA is TGTGCCAGCTCACCACTCCCGGGACAGGGAGGAGGGTACCAGCCCCAGCATTTT. V usage is TRBV18 and J usage is TRBJ1-5; TRBD1 matches at 9 bases. This CDR3 is built from 18 residues. CDR1 and CDR2 from the germline V gene are KGHSH and LQKENI. J was trimmed by 7 bases and V by 1 base; bases with no gene match: 14.

The chain carries TRBV28 and TRBJ2-2; 10 bases match TRBD1. The CDR3 contains 17 residues. The germline V gene has CDR1 MDHEN and CDR2 SYDVKM. V lost 5 bases, J lost 3 bases, and 9 bases stayed unmatched. The CDR3 region has the DNA TGTGCCAGCAGTCTGGGACAGGGGAGGCCCCACACCGGGGAGCTGTTTTTT. Its translation: CASSLGQGRPHTGELFF.

This clone was observed once. The J gene is TRBJ2-1, the V gene TRBV4-3, with TRBD2 matching 8 bases. V was clipped by 0 bases and J by 4 bases; unmatched bases: 11. This CDR3 is built from 18 residues. Germline CDR1 LGHNA, CDR2 YSLEER. The CDR3 here is CASSQEGFGVAGYNEQFF. CDR3 bases: TGCGCCAGCAGCCAAGAGGGCTTTGGAGTAGCGGGATACAATGAGCAGTTCTTC.

This clone has more than one count but fewer than ten. The junction and the germline gene differ at one end; a read error may be behind it. This rearrangement joins TRBV18 to TRBJ2-7; possibly TRBD1 for D (6 bases). Germline values: CDR1 KGHSH, CDR2 LQKENI. This CDR3 has 14 residues. The CDR3 here is CASSPGIRTDPFLF. As DNA, the CDR3 is TGTGCCAGCTCACCAGGCATTAGGACAGACCCATTCCTCTTC.

The chain couples TRBV19 to TRBJ2-2; tentative D call: TRBD1 (6 bases). CDR1 is LNHDA and CDR2 is SQIVND in the germline V gene (reference sequence). CDR3 length: 16 residues. V lost 0 bases, J lost 6 bases, and 14 bases lay in between. The CDR3 region has the DNA TGTGCCAGTAGTATAGAATCTTCAGGGGCGGCCGGGGAGCTGTTTTTT. Its protein product is CASSIESSGAAGELFF.

The chain carries TRBV6-1 and TRBJ2-2; D may be TRBD2 (7 bases). The CDR3 is 17 amino acids. Germline V CDR1 and CDR2: MNHNS, SASEGT. Trimming cost V 4 bases and J 1 base, with 16 bases left between them. The CDR3 DNA reads TGTGCCAGCAGTGGCCTGGGGGGGGCAATGAACACCGGGGAGCTGTTTTTT. Translated, it gives CASSGLGGAMNTGELFF.

This clone has a handful of counts. This rearrangement joins TRBV18 to TRBJ1-5, with 10 nucleotides matching TRBD1. CDR3 size: 14 residues. Trimming took 4 bases from V and 4 from J; bases not matched to a gene: 1. Germline CDR1 KGHSH, CDR2 LQKENI. CDR3 DNA: TGTGCCAGCTCACGGGACAGGGGAAATCAGCCCCAGCATTTT. This sequence encodes CASSRDRGNQPQHF.

V usage is TRBV18 and J usage is TRBJ1-1; unclear D gene. The V end lost 3 bases, the J end lost 1 base, and 6 bases lay between the germline ends. This CDR3 has 13 residues. The V gene's germline CDR1 is KGHSH and CDR2 LQKENI. The CDR3 DNA reads as TGTGCCAGCTCACCCGGACGGAACACTGAAGCTTTCTTT. It codes for CASSPGRNTEAFF.

The chain is built from TRBV7-2 and TRBJ2-7; 10 bases match TRBD2. Germline V lookup: CDR1 SGHTA, CDR2 FQGNSA. V gave up 5 bases and J gave up 0 bases; unmatched junction bases: 7. The CDR3 totals 16 residues. The DNA for the CDR3 is TGTGCCAGCAGCGAAGGGACTAGCGTTAGCTCCTACGAGCAGTACTTC. Its translation is CASSEGTSVSSYEQYF.

This sequence joins TRBV5-4 and TRBJ2-7, with 11 bases that match TRBD1. The V segment lost 4 bases and the J segment 6 bases; nucleotides outside the gene matches: 9. Germline CDR1 is SGHNT and CDR2 is YYREEE (reference sequence). The CDR3 is 15 amino acids. CDR3 bases: TGTGCCAGCAGCAAGGATGGGACAGGGGGGATCGAGCAGTACTTC. Its translation is CASSKDGTGGIEQYF.

This chain connects TRBV6-5 to TRBJ2-7, with 7 positions matching TRBD2. Germline V lookup: CDR1 MNHEY, CDR2 SVGAGI. The trim removed 5 bases at V and 4 bases at J, leaving 5 bases unmatched. The CDR3 sequence is 13 residues long. The DNA for the CDR3 is TGTGCCAGCAGTCCCTCTAGCGGATACGAGCAGTACTTC. This encodes CASSPSSGYEQYF.

This clone was picked up one time. The V gene is TRBV30, the J gene TRBJ1-1; D not certain. The CDR3 length is 11 residues. V dropped 1 base and J dropped 3 bases, with 3 bases sitting between them. The germline V gene has CDR1 GTSNPN and CDR2 SVGIG (reference sequence). In nucleotides, the CDR3 is TGTGCCTGGAGTGCCTACACTGAAGCTTTCTTT. This translates into CAWSAYTEAFF.